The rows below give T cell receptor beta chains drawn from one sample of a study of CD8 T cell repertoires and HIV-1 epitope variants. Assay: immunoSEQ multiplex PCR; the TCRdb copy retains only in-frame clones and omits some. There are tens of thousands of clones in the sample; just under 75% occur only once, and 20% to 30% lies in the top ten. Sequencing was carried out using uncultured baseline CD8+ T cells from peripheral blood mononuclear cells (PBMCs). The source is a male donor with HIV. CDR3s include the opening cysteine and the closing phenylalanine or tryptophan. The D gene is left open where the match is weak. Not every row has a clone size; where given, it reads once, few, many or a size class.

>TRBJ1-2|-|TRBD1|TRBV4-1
TGCGCCAGCAGCCAAGGCTACAGGGGTGGCTATGGCTACACCTTC
CASSQGYRGGYGYTF
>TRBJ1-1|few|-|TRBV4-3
TGCGCCAGCAGCCAGTCCGGAGGAGGGACTGAAGCTTTCTTT
CASSQSGGGTEAFF
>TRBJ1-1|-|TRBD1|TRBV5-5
TGTGCCAGCAGCACTACAGGGGAGACTGAAGCTTTCTTT
CASSTTGETEAFF
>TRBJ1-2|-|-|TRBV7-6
TGTGCCAGCAGCTTAGCCGGACATCAGTATGGCTACACCTTC
CASSLAGHQYGYTF
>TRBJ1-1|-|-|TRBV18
TGTGCCAGCTCTCCTACTGAGGCCGGGGGGCGGTTTGAAGCTTTCTTT
CASSPTEAGGRFEAFF
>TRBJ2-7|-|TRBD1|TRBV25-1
TGTGCCAGCAGTGCCGGGACAGGGGGCAATCTAGCCGAGCAGTACTTC
CASSAGTGGNLAEQYF
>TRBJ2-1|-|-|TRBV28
TGTGCCAGCAGTTCCACAGACCTCTCCTACAATGAGCAGTTCTTC
CASSSTDLSYNEQFF
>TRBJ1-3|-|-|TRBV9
TGTGCCAGCAGCCCAAGCTCCGAGGTGGGAAACACCATATATTTT
CASSPSSEVGNTIYF
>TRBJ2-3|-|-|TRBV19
TGTGCCAGTAGTATAGATGGGACCGATACGCAGTATTTT
CASSIDGTDTQYF
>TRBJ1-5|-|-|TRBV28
TGTGCCAGCAGTTTCCAAGGAGGACAGCCCCAGCATTTT
CASSFQGGQPQHF